A single sample is the source of the 25 T cell receptor beta chains below, sequenced in a study of shared clonotypes between healthy human individuals. Positively selected for CCR7, the CD45RO-negative cells used as naive CD8 cells excluded terminally differentiated effector memory CD45RA+ cells. Sequencing was performed with immunoSEQ multiplex PCR; in TCRdb, only in-frame clones are kept and a portion is missing. The sample includes about 2.1 million clones, around 93% of them seen just once. Sequenced material: naive CD8+ T cells from PBMCs. All receptors come from a man younger than 35 in good health. Some clones in this sample may be carry-over from other donors' samples.

The chain is built from TRBV7-6 and TRBJ1-1; 8 bases map to TRBD1. V lost 4 bases to trimming and J lost 0 bases; unmatched junction nucleotides: 4. The CDR3 spans 15 residues. Germline CDR1 reads SGHVS; CDR2 reads FNYEAQ. CDR3 sequence (DNA): TGTGCCAGCAGCTCTGCGACAGGGGTGAACACTGAAGCTTTCTTT. Residues: CASSSATGVNTEAFF.

This chain joins TRBV11-2 and TRBJ1-4; no clear D gene. This CDR3 contains 18 residues. V dropped 2 bases and J dropped 0 bases, with 16 bases sitting between them. The germline CDR1 and CDR2 sequences are SGHAT and FQNNGV. CDR3 in amino acids: CASSLNLSPLPTNEKLFF. As DNA, the CDR3 is TGTGCCAGCAGCTTAAACCTTTCCCCCCTTCCAACTAATGAAAAACTGTTTTTT.

V usage is TRBV7-8 and J usage is TRBJ1-2; possibly TRBD1 for D (5 bases). The CDR3 consists of 16 residues. The V gene's germline CDR1 is SGHVS and CDR2 FQNEAQ. V lost 4 bases, J lost 1 base, and 16 bases lay in between. CDR3: CASSSLGGVFNYGYTF. In DNA, the CDR3 is TGTGCCAGCAGCTCCCTCGGGGGAGTATTTAACTATGGCTACACCTTC.

The J gene is TRBJ2-1, the V gene TRBV28; 8 nucleotides line up with TRBD2. Germline loops: CDR1 MDHEN, CDR2 SYDVKM. The length of the CDR3 is 17 residues. The V gene end was trimmed by 4 bases and the J gene end by 7 bases; junction bases not matched to a gene: 15. DNA for the CDR3: TGTGCCAGCAGTTACAACCGGTGGGCGGGAGGTCTTAATGAGCAGTTCTTC. It is translated as CASSYNRWAGGLNEQFF.

The chain is built from TRBV7-2 and TRBJ2-7, with TRBD1 matching over 8 bases. The CDR3 extends over 12 amino acids. In germline, CDR1 is SGHTA, CDR2 FQGNSA. After removal of 5 bases from V and 6 bases from J, the junction contained 3 bases not matched to a gene. The CDR3 sequence: CASSPDRAEQYF. In DNA, the CDR3 is TGTGCCAGCAGCCCGGACAGGGCCGAGCAGTACTTC. Complete variable domain (other parts from reference TRBV7-2 and TRBJ2-7): GAGVSQSPSNKVTEKGKDVELRCDPISGHTALYWYRQSLGQGLEFLIYFQGNSAPDKSGLPSDRFSAERTGGSVSTLTIQRTQQEDSAVYLCASSPDRAEQYFGPGTRLTVT.

The V call is TRBV5-1, the J call TRBJ2-7; 8 nucleotides match TRBD2. The CDR3 covers 14 residues. CDR1 is SGHRS and CDR2 is YFSETQ in the germline V gene. Germline trimming cut 7 bases from V and 4 bases from J; bases unmatched to any gene: 10. The CDR3 loop reads CASGPGLGIYEQYF. The CDR3 DNA reads TGCGCCAGCGGGCCGGGACTAGGGATATACGAGCAGTACTTC.

Turning to this clone: A junction end diverges from the germline sequence, so it may reflect a read error. The chain carries TRBV2 and TRBJ2-7; 10 nucleotides line up with TRBD1. Germline V CDR1 and CDR2: SNHLY, FYNNEI. The CDR3 runs to 14 residues. This CDR3 is CASSDFGGTGERDF. The CDR3 DNA reads TGTGCCAGCAGTGATTTTGGGGGGACAGGGGAAAGGGACTTC.

The chain joins TRBV4-3 to TRBJ2-3; D ambiguous. CDR1 LGHNA and CDR2 YSLEER come from the germline V gene. Trimming shortened V by 0 bases and J by 2 bases, and 12 bases separated the two germline ends. The CDR3 totals 16 residues. The CDR3 loop is CASSQDLGGLTDTQYF. DNA of the CDR3: TGCGCCAGCAGCCAAGATCTGGGCGGCCTCACAGATACGCAGTATTTT.

This rearrangement joins TRBV5-6 to TRBJ2-7, with TRBD1 as a possible D gene (6 bases). There are 14 residues in the CDR3. Per germline, CDR1 SGHDT and CDR2 YYEEEE. V gave up 4 bases and J gave up 7 bases, with 18 bases separating them. The CDR3 DNA reads as TGTGCCAGCAGCATAACAGGGATGCTGGGGGAGCAGTACTTC. Its protein is CASSITGMLGEQYF.

The chain is built from TRBV6-5 and TRBJ2-1; a possible D gene is TRBD2 (5 bases). CDR1 is MNHEY and CDR2 is SVGAGI in the germline V gene. This CDR3 is built from 12 residues. The V end was cut by 6 bases, the J end by 6 bases, with 9 bases between. CDR3 coding DNA: TGTGCCAGCAGAAGAGGAGGCAATGAGCAGTTCTTC. Amino acid sequence: CASRRGGNEQFF.

This sequence joins TRBV7-8 and TRBJ2-3; D remains ambiguous. Germline assignment: CDR1 SGHVS and CDR2 FQNEAQ. The CDR3 totals 15 residues. V lost 2 bases and J 1 base, leaving 10 bases between the germline ends. For the CDR3, the DNA is TGTGCCAGCAGCTTATATCTTGACGGCACAGATACGCAGTATTTT. Translating gives CASSLYLDGTDTQYF.

V is TRBV27 and J is TRBJ1-5, with D possibly being TRBD1 (5 bases). CDR3 length equals 14 residues. V lost 7 bases, J lost 7 bases, and 17 bases lay in between. Germline V gene data show CDR1 as MNHEY and CDR2 as SMNVEV (reference sequence). DNA for the CDR3: TGTGCCAGCACCCCCCTAGCAGGGAAGCAGCCCCAGCATTTT. Encoded protein: CASTPLAGKQPQHF.

The chain uses TRBV7-9 and TRBJ1-1; D unclear. Trimming stripped 11 bases from V and 4 bases from J, with 11 bases between. Germline loops: CDR1 SEHNR, CDR2 FQNEAQ (reference sequence). This CDR3 has 11 amino acids. The CDR3 loop reads CAFRRSTEAFF. The CDR3 DNA reads as TGTGCCTTTAGGAGGAGCACTGAAGCTTTCTTT.

The chain has TRBV6-5 and TRBJ2-7, with a weak D call TRBD2 (5 bases). The ends were cut back, 5 bases at V and 4 bases at J, with 15 bases in the middle. The CDR3 sequence is 14 residues long. From germline, CDR1 is MNHEY and CDR2 SVGAGI. This CDR3 is CASSQFVGKYEQYF. CDR3 in DNA: TGTGCCAGCAGTCAATTCGTCGGGAAATACGAGCAGTACTTC.

This chain links TRBV27 with TRBJ2-3; TRBD2 is a possible D gene (6 bases). The CDR3 consists of 13 residues. The V end lost 10 bases, the J end lost 2 bases, and 13 bases lay between the germline ends. CDR1 and CDR2 from the germline V gene are MNHEY and SMNVEV (reference sequence). CDR3 DNA sequence: TGTGCCACCTCGGGGCGGGACACAGATACGCAGTATTTT. It translates to CATSGRDTDTQYF.

V is TRBV28 and J is TRBJ2-7, with unresolved D. V was cut by 1 base and J by 3 bases, with 10 bases left in between. Germline V gene sequence: CDR1 MDHEN, CDR2 SYDVKM. The CDR3 consists of 14 residues. This CDR3 is CASSLSSVSYEQYF. The DNA for the CDR3 is TGTGCCAGCAGTTTATCTTCGGTTAGCTACGAGCAGTACTTC.

This rearrangement joins TRBV4-2 to TRBJ2-1; perhaps TRBD2 as D (5 bases). Germline CDR1 reads LGHNA; CDR2 reads YNFKEQ. V was clipped by 1 base and J by 3 bases, with 19 bases between them. The CDR3 has 18 amino acids. The CDR3 region is CASSQGSRALVYYNEQFF. In DNA, the CDR3 is TGTGCCAGCAGCCAAGGGTCGAGGGCTTTGGTCTACTACAATGAGCAGTTCTTC.

The rearrangement links TRBV15 to TRBJ1-3; D perhaps matches TRBD1 (5 bases). V was shortened by 0 bases and J by 0 bases, with 12 bases between the two germline ends. The CDR3 runs to 17 residues. Germline V gene sequence: CDR1 LNHNV, CDR2 YYDKDF (reference sequence). The CDR3 spells CATSRDWGISSGNTIYF. CDR3 nucleotide sequence: TGTGCCACCAGCAGAGATTGGGGCATATCCTCTGGAAACACCATATATTTT.

The chain links TRBV19 to TRBJ2-7; D is ambiguous. Germline values: CDR1 LNHDA, CDR2 SQIVND (reference sequence). The V end lost 1 base, the J end lost 5 bases, and 9 bases lay between the germline ends. This CDR3 is 13 amino acids long. CDR3 coding DNA: TGTGCCAGTAGTATAGTAATGCTCGACGAGCAGTACTTC. As protein: CASSIVMLDEQYF.

The chain links TRBV7-9 to TRBJ2-4; D call uncertain. The V end lost 1 base, the J end lost 3 bases, and 7 bases lay between the germline ends. Germline V gene lookup returns CDR1 SEHNR and CDR2 FQNEAQ (reference sequence). There are 14 residues in the CDR3. The CDR3 DNA reads TGTGCCAGCAGCTTAGGGGTGGGCAAAAACATTCAGTACTTC. Its protein is CASSLGVGKNIQYF.

In this sample, this clone turned up once. The chain carries TRBV6-5 and TRBJ1-1; D unresolved. Trimming took 1 base from V and 0 from J, leaving 9 bases between them. Germline V lookup: CDR1 MNHEY, CDR2 SVGAGI. This CDR3 has 15 residues. CDR3 nucleotide sequence: TGTGCCAGCAGTTACTTTCCAGCTCTGAACACTGAAGCTTTCTTT. Amino acid sequence: CASSYFPALNTEAFF.

On this clone itself: The same CDR3 is also encoded by other DNA sequences in this sample. The V and J genes are TRBV27 and TRBJ2-2; D is undetermined. Germline V gene sequence: CDR1 MNHEY, CDR2 SMNVEV (reference sequence). The V and J ends lost 5 bases and 1 base respectively, with 5 bases between them. The CDR3 length is 13 residues. The CDR3 spells CASSPQNTGELFF. CDR3 in DNA: TGTGCCAGCAGTCCGCAGAACACCGGGGAGCTGTTTTTT.

This CDR3 is CASSPGTTRYYEQYF. CDR3 DNA: TGTGCCAGCAGCCCGGGGACCACACGATACTACGAGCAGTACTTC. The genes are TRBV5-4 and TRBJ2-7; D may correspond to TRBD1 or TRBD2 (5 bases each). V was cut by 4 bases and J by 3 bases, with 17 bases left in between. The germline V gene encodes CDR1 SGHNT and CDR2 YYREEE (reference sequence). The CDR3 contains 15 residues.

The chain carries TRBV7-9 and TRBJ2-3; 9 nucleotides align to TRBD2. The CDR3 is 15 residues long. Trimming took 2 bases from V and 5 from J; bases not matched to a gene: 5. From germline, CDR1 is SEHNR and CDR2 FQNEAQ (reference sequence). The CDR3 spells CASSLWAGGVDTQYF. The CDR3 region has the DNA TGTGCCAGCAGCTTATGGGCGGGAGGGGTAGATACGCAGTATTTT.

The chain uses TRBV27 and TRBJ1-1; TRBD1 agrees at 8 bases. The CDR3 spans 18 residues. Germline loops: CDR1 MNHEY, CDR2 SMNVEV (reference sequence). V was pared by 3 bases and J by 2 bases, with 14 bases of the junction left unmatched. The CDR3 loop reads CASSFHLLTGGTNTEAFF. Here the CDR3 DNA reads TGTGCCAGCAGTTTTCATCTTCTAACAGGGGGAACTAACACTGAAGCTTTCTTT.